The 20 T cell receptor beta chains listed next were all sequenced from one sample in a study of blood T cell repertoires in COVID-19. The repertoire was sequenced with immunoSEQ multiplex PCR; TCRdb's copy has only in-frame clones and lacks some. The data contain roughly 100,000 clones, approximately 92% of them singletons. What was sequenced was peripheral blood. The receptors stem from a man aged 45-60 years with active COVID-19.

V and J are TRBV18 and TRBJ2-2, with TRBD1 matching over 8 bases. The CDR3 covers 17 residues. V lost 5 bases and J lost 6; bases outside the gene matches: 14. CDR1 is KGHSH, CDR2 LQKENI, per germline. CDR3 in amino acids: CASSRDMAGGFPGELFF. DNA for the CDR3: TGTGCCAGCTCAAGAGATATGGCAGGGGGCTTTCCCGGGGAGCTGTTTTTT.

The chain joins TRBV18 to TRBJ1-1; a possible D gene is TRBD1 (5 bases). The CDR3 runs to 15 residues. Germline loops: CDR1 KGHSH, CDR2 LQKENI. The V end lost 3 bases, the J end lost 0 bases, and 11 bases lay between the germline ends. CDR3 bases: TGTGCCAGCTCACCTGGGGCAGGTATGAACACTGAAGCTTTCTTT. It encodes CASSPGAGMNTEAFF.

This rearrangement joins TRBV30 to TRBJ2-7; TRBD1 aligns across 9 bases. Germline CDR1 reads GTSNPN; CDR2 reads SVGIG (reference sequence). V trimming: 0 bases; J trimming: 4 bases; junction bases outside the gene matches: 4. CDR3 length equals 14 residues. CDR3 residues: CAWSVGTGSYEQYF. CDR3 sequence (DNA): TGTGCCTGGAGTGTAGGGACAGGGTCATACGAGCAGTACTTC.

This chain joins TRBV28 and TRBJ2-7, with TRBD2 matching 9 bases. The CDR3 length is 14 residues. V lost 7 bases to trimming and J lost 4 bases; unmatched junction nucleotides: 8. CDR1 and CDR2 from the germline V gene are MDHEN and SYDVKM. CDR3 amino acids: CASMQIAGAYEQYF. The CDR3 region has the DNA TGTGCCAGCATGCAGATAGCGGGAGCATACGAGCAGTACTTC.

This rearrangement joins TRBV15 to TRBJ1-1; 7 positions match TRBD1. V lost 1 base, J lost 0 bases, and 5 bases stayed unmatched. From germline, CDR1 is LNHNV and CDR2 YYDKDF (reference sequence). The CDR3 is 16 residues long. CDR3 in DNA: TGTGCCACCAGCAGAGGGAGGGGGCGATTGAACACTGAAGCTTTCTTT. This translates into CATSRGRGRLNTEAFF.

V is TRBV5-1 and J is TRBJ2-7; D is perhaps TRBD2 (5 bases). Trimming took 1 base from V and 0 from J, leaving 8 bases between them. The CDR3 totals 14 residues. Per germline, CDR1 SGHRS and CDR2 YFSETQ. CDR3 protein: CASSLTGISYEQYF. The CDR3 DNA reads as TGCGCCAGCAGCTTGACCGGGATCTCCTACGAGCAGTACTTC.

The CDR3, as DNA: TGTGCCAGCAGTGACTCATTTGGGGTCCGAAGGGAGTCACCCCTCCACTTT. It encodes CASSDSFGVRRESPLHF. V is TRBV6-4 and J is TRBJ1-6; no clear D. The CDR3 totals 17 residues. Per the germline V gene, CDR1 is MRHNA and CDR2 is SNTAGT. V was cut by 0 bases and J by 10 bases, with 19 bases left in between.

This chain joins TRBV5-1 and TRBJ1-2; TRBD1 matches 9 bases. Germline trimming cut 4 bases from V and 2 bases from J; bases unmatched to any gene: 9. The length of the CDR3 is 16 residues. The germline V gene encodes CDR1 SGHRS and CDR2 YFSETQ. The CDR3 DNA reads TGCGCCAGCAGCCCACATTCCGGGACAGGGAACTATGGCTACACCTTC. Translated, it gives CASSPHSGTGNYGYTF.

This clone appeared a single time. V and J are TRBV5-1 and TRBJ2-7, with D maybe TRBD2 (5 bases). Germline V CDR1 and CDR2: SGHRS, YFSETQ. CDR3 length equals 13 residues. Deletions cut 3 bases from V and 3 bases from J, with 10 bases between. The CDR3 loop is CASSSSGNYEQYF. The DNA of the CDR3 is TGCGCCAGCAGCTCCAGCGGAAACTACGAGCAGTACTTC.

In DNA form, the CDR3 reads TGTGCCAGCAGCCAAGATCACCCAGGGGGCACGACCGGGGAGCTGTTTTTT. Protein product: CASSQDHPGGTTGELFF. This chain links TRBV3-1 (or the pseudogene TRBV3-2) with TRBJ2-2; 8 bases are shared with TRBD1. The CDR3 length is 17 residues. J lost 5 bases, V lost 0 bases, and 8 bases had no gene match. CDR1 is LGHDT, CDR2 YNNKEL, per germline (reference sequence).

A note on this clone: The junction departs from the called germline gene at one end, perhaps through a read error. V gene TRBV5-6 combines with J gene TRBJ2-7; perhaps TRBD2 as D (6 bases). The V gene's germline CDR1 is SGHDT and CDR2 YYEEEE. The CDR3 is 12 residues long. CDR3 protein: CASSLGGPGRNF. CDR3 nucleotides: TGTGCCAGCAGCTTGGGAGGGCCAGGGAGGAACTTC. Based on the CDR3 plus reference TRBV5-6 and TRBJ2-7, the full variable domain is DAGVTQSPTHLIKTRGQQVTLRCSPKSGHDTVSWYQQALGQGPQFIFQYYEEEERQRGNFPDRFSGHQFPNYSSELNVNALLLGDSALYLCASSLGGPGRNFGPGTRLTVT.

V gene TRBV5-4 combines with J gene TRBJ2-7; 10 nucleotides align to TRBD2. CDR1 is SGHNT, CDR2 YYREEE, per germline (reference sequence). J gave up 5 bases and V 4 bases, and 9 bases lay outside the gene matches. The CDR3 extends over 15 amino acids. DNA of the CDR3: TGTGCCAGCAGCGGGAGAGCGGGAGGGCCCCACGAGCAGTACTTC. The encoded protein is CASSGRAGGPHEQYF.

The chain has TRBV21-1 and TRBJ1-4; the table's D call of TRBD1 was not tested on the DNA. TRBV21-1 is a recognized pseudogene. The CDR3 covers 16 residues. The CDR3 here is CASKVNKTGKCEKLFF. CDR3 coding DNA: TGTGCCAGCAAGGTCAACAAGACAGGGAAGTGTGAAAAACTGTTTTTT.

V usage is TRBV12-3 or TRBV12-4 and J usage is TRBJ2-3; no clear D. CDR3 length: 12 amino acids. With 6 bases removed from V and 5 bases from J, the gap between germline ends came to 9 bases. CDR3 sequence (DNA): TGTGCCAGCAGCCCACCAGGAGATACGCAGTATTTT. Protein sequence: CASSPPGDTQYF.

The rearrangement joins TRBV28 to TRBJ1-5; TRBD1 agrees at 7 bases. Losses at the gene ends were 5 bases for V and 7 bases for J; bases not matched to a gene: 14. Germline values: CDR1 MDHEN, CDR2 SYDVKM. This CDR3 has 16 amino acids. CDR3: CASSAYRGAVGQPQHF. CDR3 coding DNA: TGTGCCAGCAGTGCCTACAGGGGAGCCGTGGGGCAGCCCCAGCATTTT.

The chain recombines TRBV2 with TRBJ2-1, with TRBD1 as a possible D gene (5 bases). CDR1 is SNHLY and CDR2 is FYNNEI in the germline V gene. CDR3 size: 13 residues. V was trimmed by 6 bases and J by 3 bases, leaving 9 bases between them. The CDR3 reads CASSPDSYNEQFF. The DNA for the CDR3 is TGTGCCAGCAGCCCCGACAGCTACAATGAGCAGTTCTTC.

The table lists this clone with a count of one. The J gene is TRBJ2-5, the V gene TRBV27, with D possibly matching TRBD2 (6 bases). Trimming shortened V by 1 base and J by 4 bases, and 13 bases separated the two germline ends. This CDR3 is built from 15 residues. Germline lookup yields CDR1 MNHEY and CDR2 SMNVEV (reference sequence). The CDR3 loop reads CASSLFRLGGETQYF. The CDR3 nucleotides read TGTGCCAGCAGTTTATTTCGTCTGGGGGGAGAGACCCAGTACTTC.

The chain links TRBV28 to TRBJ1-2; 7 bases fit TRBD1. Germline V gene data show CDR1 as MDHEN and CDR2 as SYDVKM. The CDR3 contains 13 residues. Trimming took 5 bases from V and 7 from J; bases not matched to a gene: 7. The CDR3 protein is CASSPDRVAGYTF. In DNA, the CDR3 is TGTGCCAGCAGTCCCGACAGGGTGGCTGGCTACACCTTC.

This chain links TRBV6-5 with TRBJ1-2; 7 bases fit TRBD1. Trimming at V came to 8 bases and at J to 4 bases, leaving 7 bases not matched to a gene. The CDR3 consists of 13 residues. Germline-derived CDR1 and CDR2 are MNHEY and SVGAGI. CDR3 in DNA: TGTGCCAGCCGGGACAGAGACCCCTATGGCTACACCTTC. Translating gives CASRDRDPYGYTF.

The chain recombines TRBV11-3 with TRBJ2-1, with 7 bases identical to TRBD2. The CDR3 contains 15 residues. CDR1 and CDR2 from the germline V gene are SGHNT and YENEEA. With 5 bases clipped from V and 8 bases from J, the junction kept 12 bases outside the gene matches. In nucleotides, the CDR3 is TGTGCCAGCAGCATCCGCGCGGGAGAGTTAGATGAGCAGTTCTTC. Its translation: CASSIRAGELDEQFF. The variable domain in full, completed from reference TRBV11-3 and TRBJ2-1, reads EAGVVQSPRYKIIEKKQPVAFWCNPISGHNTLYWYLQNLGQGPELLIRYENEEAVDDSQLPKDRFSAERLKGVDSTLKIQPAELGDSAVYLCASSIRAGELDEQFFGPGTRLTVL.